This T cell receptor (beta chain) came from a study of T cells after yellow fever vaccination. Study-level background: Fractions of low cell number were prepared using SMART-Seq v4 Ultra Low Input. General study findings and limits: Most clones from primary vaccination resurfaced after the booster (roughly 96% CD4, more than 75% CD8). Highly abundant clonotypes carried over from the bulk population could end up in FACS-sorted repertoires as contaminants.

Trimming stripped 2 bases from V and 0 bases from J, with 8 bases between. CDR1 is LGHNT and CDR2 is FRNRAP in the germline V gene. The CDR3 consists of 16 residues. Of note for this clonotype: Its specificity is not known.

Conversion of TCR transcripts into cDNA relied on 5'RACE template switching, which added a universal primer site and UMIs. Via MiXCR, TCRdb re-called the 5' RACE reads, giving one row per CDR3 protein. The repertoire has 550,000 or so distinct CDR3 sequences, about 19% of them found once; the top ten carry roughly 13%. This rearrangement joins TRBV12-5 to TRBJ2-6; possibly TRBD2 for D (6 bases). This specimen consisted of PBMCs, obtained 15 days after the yellow fever booster vaccination. The clonotype comes from a man younger than 45 who received the YFV17D yellow fever vaccine. The CDR3 protein is CASGLSGVSGANVLTF. The CDR3 bases are TGTGCTAGTGGTTTGTCGGGGGTCTCTGGGGCCAACGTCCTGACTTTC.